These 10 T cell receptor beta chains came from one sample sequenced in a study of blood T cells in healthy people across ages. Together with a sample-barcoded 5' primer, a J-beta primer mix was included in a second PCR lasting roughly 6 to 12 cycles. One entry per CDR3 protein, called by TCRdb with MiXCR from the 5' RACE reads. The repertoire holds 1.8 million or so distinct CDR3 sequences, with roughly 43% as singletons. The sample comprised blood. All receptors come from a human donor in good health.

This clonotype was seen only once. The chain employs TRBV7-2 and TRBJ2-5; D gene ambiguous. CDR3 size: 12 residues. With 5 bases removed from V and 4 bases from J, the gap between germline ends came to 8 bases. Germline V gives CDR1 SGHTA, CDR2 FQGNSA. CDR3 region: CASSRKGETQYF. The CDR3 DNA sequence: TGTGCCAGCAGCCGCAAGGGAGAGACCCAGTACTTC.

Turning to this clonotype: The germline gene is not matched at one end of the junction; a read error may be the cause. The CDR3 reads CASRSGGHYNERFF. The CDR3 bases are TGTGCCAGCAGGAGCGGGGGCCACTACAATGAGCGGTTCTTC. The chain uses TRBV12-3 or TRBV12-4 and TRBJ2-1, with 8 bases that match TRBD2. There are 14 residues in the CDR3.

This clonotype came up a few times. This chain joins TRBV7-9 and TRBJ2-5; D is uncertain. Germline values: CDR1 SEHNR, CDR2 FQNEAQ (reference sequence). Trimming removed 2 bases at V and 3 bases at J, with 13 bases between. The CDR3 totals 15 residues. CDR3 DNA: TGTGCCAGCAGCTTATATGGCAGGTGGAAAGAGACCCAGTACTTC. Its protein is CASSLYGRWKETQYF.

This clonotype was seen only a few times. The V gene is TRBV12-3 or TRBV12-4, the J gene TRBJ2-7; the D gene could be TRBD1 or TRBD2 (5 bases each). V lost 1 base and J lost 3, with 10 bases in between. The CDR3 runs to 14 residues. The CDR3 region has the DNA TGTGCCAGCAGTTTAGTTGGGGGTTACTACGAGCAGTACTTC. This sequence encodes CASSLVGGYYEQYF.

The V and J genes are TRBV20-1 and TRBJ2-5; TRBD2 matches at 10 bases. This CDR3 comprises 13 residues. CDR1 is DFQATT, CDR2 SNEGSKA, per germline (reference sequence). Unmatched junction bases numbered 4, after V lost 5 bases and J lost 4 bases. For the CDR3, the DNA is TGCAGTGCTGAACTAGCGGGGCGAGAGACCCAGTACTTC. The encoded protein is CSAELAGRETQYF.

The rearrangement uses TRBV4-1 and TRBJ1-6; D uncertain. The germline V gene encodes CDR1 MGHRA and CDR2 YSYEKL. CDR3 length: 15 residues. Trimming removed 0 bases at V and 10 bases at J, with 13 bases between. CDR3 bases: TGCGCCAGCAGCCAAGATGTGGGCTTTGGGTCACCCCTCCACTTT. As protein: CASSQDVGFGSPLHF.

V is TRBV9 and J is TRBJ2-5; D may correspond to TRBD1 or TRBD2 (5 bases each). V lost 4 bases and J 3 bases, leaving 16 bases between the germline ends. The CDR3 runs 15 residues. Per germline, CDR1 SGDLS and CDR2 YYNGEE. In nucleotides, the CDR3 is TGTGCCAGCAGCTACCACTTGGGACGGGAAGAGACCCAGTACTTC. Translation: CASSYHLGREETQYF. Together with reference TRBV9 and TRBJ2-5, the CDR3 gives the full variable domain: DSGVTQTPKHLITATGQRVTLRCSPRSGDLSVYWYQQSLDQGLQFLIQYYNGEERAKGNILERFSAQQFPDLHSELNLSSLELGDSALYFCASSYHLGREETQYFGPGTRLLVL.

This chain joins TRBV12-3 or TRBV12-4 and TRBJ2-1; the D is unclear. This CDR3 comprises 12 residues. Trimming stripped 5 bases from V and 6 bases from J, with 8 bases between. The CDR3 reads CASSDSRNEQFF. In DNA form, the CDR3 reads TGTGCCAGCAGTGATTCACGCAATGAGCAGTTCTTC.

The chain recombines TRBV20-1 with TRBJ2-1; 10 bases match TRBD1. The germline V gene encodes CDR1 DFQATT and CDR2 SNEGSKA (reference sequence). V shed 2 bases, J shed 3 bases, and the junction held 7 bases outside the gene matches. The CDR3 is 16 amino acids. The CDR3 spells CSARHPGQGNYNEQFF. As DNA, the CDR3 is TGCAGTGCTAGACACCCGGGACAGGGGAACTACAATGAGCAGTTCTTC.

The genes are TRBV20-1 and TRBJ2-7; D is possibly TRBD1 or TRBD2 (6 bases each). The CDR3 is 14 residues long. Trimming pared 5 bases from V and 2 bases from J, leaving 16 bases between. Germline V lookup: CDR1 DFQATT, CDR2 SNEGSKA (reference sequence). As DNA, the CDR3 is TGCAGTGCTCCGCCCCGGGGGCGACCCTACGAGCAGTACTTC. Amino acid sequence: CSAPPRGRPYEQYF.